Presented here are 29 T cell receptor beta chains from one specimen sequenced in a study of CD8 T cells in Susac syndrome. RNA totalling roughly 0.45 to 1 ug underwent reverse transcription with random hexamers. TCRdb re-called the immunoSEQ multiplex PCR reads with MiXCR, one entry per CDR3 protein. The sample holds some 180,000 distinct CDR3 sequences, approximately 95% seen once. The sample comprised CD4+ T cells from PBMCs. The receptors come from a human donor in good health.

The chain employs TRBV27 and TRBJ2-7; tentatively, D is TRBD1 or TRBD2 (5 bases each). CDR1 is MNHEY, CDR2 SMNVEV, per germline (reference sequence). V gave up 6 bases and J gave up 0 bases, with 15 bases separating them. The CDR3 is 15 residues long. This chain's CDR3 is CASSRAPGTSYEQYF. As DNA, the CDR3 is TGTGCCAGCAGCCGTGCCCCCGGGACCTCCTACGAGCAGTACTTC.

The chain is built from TRBV5-1 and TRBJ2-1; D may be TRBD2 (6 bases). The CDR3 is made up of 13 amino acids. Per germline, CDR1 SGHRS and CDR2 YFSETQ. V gave up 6 bases and J gave up 12 bases, with 19 bases separating them. The CDR3 nucleotides are TGCGCCAGCAAACAGGTAGCGGAATTAGGGCAGTTCTTC. It specifies CASKQVAELGQFF.

The V call is TRBV28, the J call TRBJ2-7; 11 nucleotides align to TRBD1. There are 15 residues in the CDR3. After removal of 2 bases from V and 7 bases from J, the junction contained 7 bases not matched to a gene. CDR1 MDHEN and CDR2 SYDVKM come from the germline V gene. The CDR3 loop is CASSLPRTGGTEQYF. The CDR3 region has the DNA TGTGCCAGCAGTTTACCCCGGACAGGGGGCACGGAGCAGTACTTC.

This chain links TRBV3-1 with TRBJ2-7; D not certain. Germline CDR1 and CDR2: LGHDT and YNNKEL (reference sequence). Trimming removed 4 bases from V and 5 bases from J, with 18 bases in between. This CDR3 region has 15 residues. The DNA of the CDR3 is TGTGCCAGCAGCCGAAGGGTGCAGGCGGCCCACGAGCAGTACTTC. Its protein is CASSRRVQAAHEQYF.

V gene TRBV4-3 combines with J gene TRBJ2-7; a weak D match, TRBD2 (6 bases). Germline V gives CDR1 LGHNA, CDR2 YSLEER. CDR3 length: 16 residues. The germline V and J ends were trimmed by 0 bases and 0 bases, with 12 bases remaining between them. CDR3 DNA: TGCGCCAGCAGCCAAGATCTTGGGGGGAGCTCCTACGAGCAGTACTTC. Its translation is CASSQDLGGSSYEQYF.

V gene TRBV20-1 combines with J gene TRBJ2-3, with a possible D match to TRBD1 (6 bases). The CDR3 runs to 12 residues. Trimming cost V 6 bases and J 10 bases, with 17 bases left between them. Germline-derived CDR1 and CDR2 are DFQATT and SNEGSKA (reference sequence). CDR3 DNA sequence: TGCAGTGCCCCGAAAGGGGGAGCACCGCAGTATTTT. Translation gives CSAPKGGAPQYF.

This clonotype has more than one count but fewer than ten. Here the CDR3 DNA reads TGTGCCAGCAGTTTGGTACAGGGCCCTAACTATGGCTACACCTTC. This codes for CASSLVQGPNYGYTF. The chain employs TRBV28 and TRBJ1-2; tentatively, D is TRBD1 (6 bases). The V and J ends lost 3 bases and 0 bases respectively, with 11 bases between them. The length of the CDR3 is 15 residues. Germline CDR1 MDHEN, CDR2 SYDVKM.

The J gene is TRBJ2-1, the V gene TRBV28; TRBD2 matches 11 bases. This CDR3 is 14 amino acids long. Germline CDR1 reads MDHEN; CDR2 reads SYDVKM. Germline trimming cut 11 bases from V and 7 bases from J; bases unmatched to any gene: 10. In nucleotides, the CDR3 is TGTGCCGTCGGACTAGCGGGTATTACGAATGAGCAGTTCTTC. Amino acid sequence: CAVGLAGITNEQFF. The whole variable domain, remainder taken from reference TRBV28 and TRBJ2-1, is DVKVTQSSRYLVKRTGEKVFLECVQDMDHENMFWYRQDPGLGLRLIYFSYDVKMKEKGDIPEGYSVSREKKERFSLILESASTNQTSMYLCAVGLAGITNEQFFGPGTRLTVL.

J is TRBJ1-2 and V is TRBV20-1; D uncertain. V lost 1 base and J lost 0, with 18 bases in between. The germline CDR1 and CDR2 sequences are DFQATT and SNEGSKA (reference sequence). The CDR3 is 17 amino acids. The CDR3 here is CSARVRAYGSANYGYTF. CDR3 bases: TGCAGTGCTAGAGTTCGTGCCTATGGTTCCGCTAACTATGGCTACACCTTC.

V usage is TRBV5-1 and J usage is TRBJ2-7, with 10 positions matching TRBD2. V lost 4 bases and J lost 1; bases outside the gene matches: 5. This CDR3 has 15 residues. The germline CDR1 and CDR2 sequences are SGHRS and YFSETQ. CDR3 DNA sequence: TGCGCCAGCAGCATCGGACTAGCGGAGTCCTACGAGCAGTACTTC. As protein: CASSIGLAESYEQYF.

The rearrangement uses TRBV15 and TRBJ1-4; TRBD1 matches at 7 bases. This CDR3 comprises 17 residues. Germline V gene lookup returns CDR1 LNHNV and CDR2 YYDKDF (reference sequence). The V gene end was trimmed by 0 bases and the J gene end by 7 bases; junction bases not matched to a gene: 11. CDR3 amino acids: CATSRDRDRASSEKLFF. The CDR3 nucleotides read TGTGCCACCAGCAGAGACCGAGACAGGGCTTCGAGTGAAAAACTGTTTTTT.

This clonotype was detected only once. J is TRBJ2-2 and V is TRBV30, with 10 bases identical to TRBD1. The germline CDR1 and CDR2 sequences are GTSNPN and SVGIG (reference sequence). V shed 7 bases, J shed 5 bases, and the junction held 7 bases outside the gene matches. CDR3 size: 14 residues. CDR3 nucleotides: TGTGCCTCGCCGGGACAGGGGAATACCGGGGAGCTGTTTTTT. Protein sequence: CASPGQGNTGELFF.

The DNA for the CDR3 is TGCAGCGTTGAAACACGGGGGAGCACTGAAGCTTTCTTT. Amino acids: CSVETRGSTEAFF. The gene calls are TRBV29-1 and TRBJ1-1; D perhaps matches TRBD1 (5 bases). Germline values: CDR1 SQVTM, CDR2 ANQGSEA. CDR3 length: 13 residues. Trimming took off 2 bases at V and 4 bases at J, with 11 bases between the two ends.

The V and J genes are TRBV20-1 and TRBJ2-3, with a tentative D call TRBD2 (5 bases). Germline V gene sequence: CDR1 DFQATT, CDR2 SNEGSKA (reference sequence). The V end was cut by 1 base, the J end by 5 bases, with 16 bases between. The CDR3 spans 15 residues. Here the CDR3 reads CSARAPGMGKDTQYF. The CDR3 nucleotides are TGCAGTGCTAGAGCTCCGGGAATGGGGAAAGATACGCAGTATTTT.

The J gene is TRBJ2-7, the V gene TRBV3-1; 9 bases map to TRBD2. CDR1 and CDR2 (germline): LGHDT, YNNKEL (reference sequence). With 4 bases clipped from V and 3 bases from J, the junction kept 7 bases outside the gene matches. The CDR3 totals 15 residues. The CDR3 coding sequence is TGTGCCAGCAGCCTTAGCGGGAGTCAGGGCTACGAGCAGTACTTC. As protein: CASSLSGSQGYEQYF.

J is TRBJ2-1 and V is TRBV30, with TRBD2 matching over 12 bases. This CDR3 is built from 14 residues. CDR1 and CDR2 (germline): GTSNPN, SVGIG (reference sequence). J gave up 5 bases and V 5 bases, and 4 bases lay outside the gene matches. The chain's CDR3 is CAWQRTSGNNEQFF. The CDR3 bases are TGTGCCTGGCAAAGGACTAGCGGGAACAATGAGCAGTTCTTC.

The V gene is TRBV29-1, the J gene TRBJ2-4; no clear D gene. V lost 3 bases and J lost 5, with 5 bases in between. CDR3 size: 11 residues. Germline V lookup: CDR1 SQVTM, CDR2 ANQGSEA. The CDR3 protein is CSVEGENIQYF. The DNA of the CDR3 is TGCAGCGTTGAGGGCGAAAACATTCAGTACTTC.

The V and J genes are TRBV30 and TRBJ2-1, with D perhaps TRBD2 (5 bases). The germline V gene has CDR1 GTSNPN and CDR2 SVGIG (reference sequence). There are 14 residues in the CDR3. With 2 bases removed from V and 11 bases from J, the gap between germline ends came to 19 bases. This chain's CDR3 is CAWSSSAGNLQQFF. The CDR3 DNA sequence: TGTGCCTGGAGTAGTTCTGCGGGTAACCTACAGCAGTTCTTC.

The V call is TRBV27, the J call TRBJ1-2, with D possibly matching TRBD1 (6 bases). The V end lost 5 bases, the J end lost 4 bases, and 11 bases lay between the germline ends. Germline assignment: CDR1 MNHEY and CDR2 SMNVEV (reference sequence). CDR3 length equals 13 residues. The CDR3 spells CASSPSDSYGYTF. The CDR3 DNA reads as TGTGCCAGCAGTCCTTCGGACAGCTATGGCTACACCTTC.

This chain uses TRBV7-2 with TRBJ2-5; unclear D gene. The CDR3 extends over 12 amino acids. V was pared by 5 bases and J by 5 bases, with 9 bases between. Germline V gives CDR1 SGHTA, CDR2 FQGNSA. CDR3 bases: TGTGCCAGCAGCCGCGCTGGGGAGACCCAGTACTTC. This gives the protein CASSRAGETQYF. The entire variable domain, with the rest obtained from reference TRBV7-2 and TRBJ2-5, is as follows: GAGVSQSPSNKVTEKGKDVELRCDPISGHTALYWYRQSLGQGLEFLIYFQGNSAPDKSGLPSDRFSAERTGGSVSTLTIQRTQQEDSAVYLCASSRAGETQYFGPGTRLLVL.

This clonotype was seen only a few times. V and J are TRBV7-8 and TRBJ1-1; TRBD1 is a possible D gene (5 bases). This CDR3 is built from 14 residues. V shed 5 bases and J shed 1 base, with 11 bases lying between them. Germline lookup yields CDR1 SGHVS and CDR2 FQNEAQ. CDR3 amino acids: CASSPSQGNTEAFF. The CDR3 region has the DNA TGTGCCAGCAGCCCCAGTCAGGGGAACACTGAAGCTTTCTTT.

With regard to this clonotype: One end of the junction fails to match germline, which may point to a read error. V usage is TRBV2 and J usage is TRBJ1-5; tentative D call: TRBD1 (6 bases). The CDR3 extends over 14 amino acids. Germline V gene lookup returns CDR1 SNHLY and CDR2 FYNNEI. CDR3 DNA sequence: TGTGCCAGCAGTGAAAGGGGGAACAGAGATTTAGGTCCTTTT. Its translation: CASSERGNRDLGPF.

V and J are TRBV28 and TRBJ2-2; tentative D call: TRBD2 (6 bases). The CDR3 has 13 amino acids. Trimming removed 10 bases at V and 5 bases at J, with 14 bases between. The germline V gene encodes CDR1 MDHEN and CDR2 SYDVKM. CDR3 protein: CATRAAGTGELFF. For the CDR3, the DNA is TGTGCCACTCGGGCGGCGGGGACCGGGGAGCTGTTTTTT.

J is TRBJ2-3 and V is TRBV30, with TRBD2 as a possible D gene (5 bases). This CDR3 region has 15 residues. Deletions cut 3 bases from V and 1 base from J, with 14 bases between. Germline CDR1 is GTSNPN and CDR2 is SVGIG (reference sequence). CDR3 coding DNA: TGTGCCTGGAGACCCTGGGCGGGTGGCACAGATACGCAGTATTTT. Translated: CAWRPWAGGTDTQYF.

The table lists this clonotype with a count of one. The rearrangement uses TRBV20-1 and TRBJ2-3; 13 nucleotides line up with TRBD2. CDR3 length equals 15 residues. CDR1 and CDR2 from the germline V gene are DFQATT and SNEGSKA (reference sequence). The J segment lost 4 bases and the V segment lost 6 bases, leaving 7 bases of the junction unmatched. CDR3 region: CSALGTSGIPDTQYF. CDR3 sequence (DNA): TGCAGTGCCCTGGGGACTAGCGGGATTCCAGATACGCAGTATTTT.

This chain connects TRBV24-1 to TRBJ2-1, with 8 bases that match TRBD2. The length of the CDR3 is 13 residues. Per the germline V gene, CDR1 is KGHDR and CDR2 is SFDVKD. Trimming at V came to 9 bases and at J to 3 bases, leaving 3 bases not matched to a gene. The CDR3 loop is CATSGTSYNEQFF. CDR3 nucleotide sequence: TGTGCCACCTCGGGGACTAGCTACAATGAGCAGTTCTTC.

This chain connects TRBV4-2 to TRBJ2-1; the match to TRBD2 covers 11 bases. Germline values: CDR1 LGHNA, CDR2 YNFKEQ. The length of the CDR3 is 21 residues. Unmatched junction bases numbered 14, after V lost 1 base and J lost 0 bases. The CDR3 reads CASSQVVIGTSGFSSYNEQFF. CDR3 nucleotides: TGTGCCAGCAGCCAAGTGGTAATAGGGACTAGCGGATTTAGCTCCTACAATGAGCAGTTCTTC.

This chain joins TRBV3-1 and TRBJ2-5; TRBD1 might be the D (5 bases). The CDR3 consists of 15 residues. Germline V gives CDR1 LGHDT, CDR2 YNNKEL (reference sequence). V lost 2 bases, J lost 5 bases, and 15 bases lay in between. In DNA form, the CDR3 reads TGTGCCAGCAGCCAAAGTGGAAGGGGCGGCGAGACCCAGTACTTC. Protein: CASSQSGRGGETQYF.

The rearrangement uses TRBV28 and TRBJ2-6; the match to TRBD1 covers 10 bases. V lost 5 bases and J lost 4; bases outside the gene matches: 2. From germline, CDR1 is MDHEN and CDR2 SYDVKM. This CDR3 spans 15 amino acids. The CDR3 loop is CASSDRGRGANVLTF. The DNA of the CDR3 is TGTGCCAGCAGTGACAGGGGGCGCGGGGCCAACGTCCTGACTTTC.